A single sample is the source of the 24 T cell receptor beta chains below, sequenced in a study of radiation and T cells in renal cell carcinoma. Time point meaning: blood 2 weeks post-SBRT. Specified treatment: 15 Gy SBRT to primary tumor, nephrectomy 4 weeks later. Using immunoSEQ multiplex PCR, the repertoire was profiled, and TCRdb retains in-frame clones only, with some absent. The table records about 130,000 clones, roughly 77% of them present only once. This specimen consisted of blood, obtained from a patient whose treatment included radiotherapy and nephrectomy. These receptors all come from a woman in her sixties with renal cell carcinoma.

This clone was found many times. V gene TRBV19 combines with J gene TRBJ1-1, with 8 positions matching TRBD1. The CDR3 is made up of 15 amino acids. The junction had 6 bases not matched to a gene; V was cut back by 5 bases and J by 1 base. Germline values: CDR1 LNHDA, CDR2 SQIVND (reference sequence). The CDR3 reads CASSPRQGTNTEAFF. CDR3 DNA: TGTGCCAGTAGTCCAAGACAGGGGACGAACACTGAAGCTTTCTTT.

J is TRBJ1-1 and V is TRBV13; D is ambiguous. CDR3 length equals 14 residues. The germline V gene has CDR1 PRHDT and CDR2 FYEKMQ (reference sequence). Trimming pared 0 bases from V and 4 bases from J, leaving 9 bases between. Here the CDR3 DNA reads TGTGCCAGCAGCTTAGGTGGCAGACCCACTGAAGCTTTCTTT. Protein: CASSLGGRPTEAFF.

This clone appeared once. The J gene is TRBJ2-1, the V gene TRBV18; D remains unclear. The V gene lost 2 bases and the J gene lost 9 bases, with 11 bases spanning the gap. The CDR3 has 13 amino acids. CDR1 is KGHSH and CDR2 is LQKENI in the germline V gene. The CDR3 here is CASSPGEGTEQFF. The CDR3 coding sequence is TGTGCCAGCTCACCAGGAGAAGGTACTGAGCAGTTCTTC.

This sequence joins TRBV6-5 and TRBJ2-3; 8 bases agree with TRBD1. Germline V gives CDR1 MNHEY, CDR2 SVGAGI. The CDR3 contains 14 residues. Trimming took 6 bases from V and 6 from J; bases not matched to a gene: 8. Written as DNA, the CDR3 is TGTGCCAGCAGCATACAGGGGGTCCGGGATACGCAGTATTTT. Translation gives CASSIQGVRDTQYF.

The chain uses TRBV6-5 and TRBJ2-7; a weak D match, TRBD2 (6 bases). Trimming pared 0 bases from V and 5 bases from J, leaving 17 bases between. Germline V lookup: CDR1 MNHEY, CDR2 SVGAGI. There are 16 residues in the CDR3. The CDR3 here is CASSYSDPGEGHEQYF. Written as DNA, the CDR3 is TGTGCCAGCAGTTACTCAGACCCGGGGGAAGGCCACGAGCAGTACTTC.

V is TRBV6-5 and J is TRBJ1-1; D ambiguous. The V gene lost 3 bases and the J gene lost 7 bases, with 6 bases spanning the gap. The CDR3 sequence is 11 residues long. Germline values: CDR1 MNHEY, CDR2 SVGAGI. CDR3 residues: CASSYIREAFF. CDR3 coding DNA: TGTGCCAGCAGTTATATCCGTGAAGCTTTCTTT.

The J gene is TRBJ1-1, the V gene TRBV5-1, with D perhaps TRBD1 (5 bases). The CDR3 runs to 12 residues. V dropped 0 bases and J dropped 8 bases, with 8 bases sitting between them. CDR1 and CDR2 (germline): SGHRS, YFSETQ. CDR3 sequence: CASSLGQQEAFF. CDR3 DNA: TGCGCCAGCAGCTTGGGACAGCAAGAAGCTTTCTTT.

In this sample, this clone turned up once. V is TRBV5-4 and J is TRBJ2-3; 15 positions match TRBD2. The CDR3 covers 20 residues. CDR1 is SGHNT and CDR2 is YYREEE in the germline V gene (reference sequence). V lost 4 bases and J lost 0; bases outside the gene matches: 12. The CDR3 loop is CASSGGLAGGMGRSTDTQYF. The CDR3 coding sequence is TGTGCCAGCAGCGGGGGACTAGCGGGAGGAATGGGGAGAAGCACAGATACGCAGTATTTT.

In DNA, the CDR3 is TGTGCCAGCTCTAAGACAGGGCCCTACGAGCAGTACTTC. Amino acids: CASSKTGPYEQYF. The V call is TRBV18, the J call TRBJ2-7; 7 bases map to TRBD1. The CDR3 has 13 residues. Trimming cost V 6 bases and J 2 bases; bases outside gene matches: 4. Per germline, CDR1 KGHSH and CDR2 LQKENI.

The CDR3 DNA reads TGTGCCAGCAGCCTTCAGGGCAGCTCCTACGAGCAGTACTTC. The encoded protein is CASSLQGSSYEQYF. The genes are TRBV4-2 and TRBJ2-7; tentatively, D is TRBD1 (5 bases). Germline CDR1 reads LGHNA; CDR2 reads YNFKEQ. The CDR3 extends over 14 amino acids. Trimming shortened V by 4 bases and J by 0 bases, and 10 bases separated the two germline ends.

The V gene is TRBV11-2, the J gene TRBJ2-3; D remains unclear. Germline values: CDR1 SGHAT, CDR2 FQNNGV. There are 13 residues in the CDR3. Trimming removed 1 base at V and 0 bases at J, with 2 bases between. CDR3 in amino acids: CASSLASTDTQYF. Written as DNA, the CDR3 is TGTGCCAGCAGCTTAGCTAGCACAGATACGCAGTATTTT. Full variable domain (remainder filled in from reference TRBV11-2 and TRBJ2-3): EAGVAQSPRYKIIEKRQSVAFWCNPISGHATLYWYQQILGQGPKLLIQFQNNGVVDDSQLPKDRFSAERLKGVDSTLKIQPAKLEDSAVYLCASSLASTDTQYFGPGTRLTVL.

Comment on this clone: The junction departs from the called germline gene at one end, perhaps through a read error. The chain couples TRBV11-2 to TRBJ2-1; a weak D match, TRBD1 (6 bases). CDR1 and CDR2 (germline): SGHAT, FQNNGV. This CDR3 has 15 residues. The CDR3 is CASSPTGNEISAWVF. DNA of the CDR3: TGTGCCAGCAGCCCAACAGGGAACGAGATCTCTGCCTGGGTCTTC.

The chain links TRBV10-2 to TRBJ1-1; D uncertain. V was clipped by 2 bases and J by 5 bases, with 15 bases between them. CDR3 length equals 15 residues. Germline lookup yields CDR1 WSHSY and CDR2 SAAADI. The chain's CDR3 is CASSEGNPAVTEAFF. CDR3 DNA: TGCGCCAGCAGTGAGGGCAATCCGGCGGTAACTGAAGCTTTCTTT.

DNA for the CDR3: TGTGCCAGCAGTTTACTGGGTCCTGTTGGGCAGTTGTCGGAAGCTTTCTTT. This sequence encodes CASSLLGPVGQLSEAFF. The chain uses TRBV28 and TRBJ1-1, with D unclear. Looked up from germline, CDR1 is MDHEN and CDR2 is SYDVKM. The CDR3 covers 17 residues. V was trimmed by 2 bases and J by 8 bases, leaving 24 bases between them.

The V and J genes are TRBV18 and TRBJ2-5; 9 positions match TRBD2. The trim removed 2 bases at V and 3 bases at J, leaving 7 bases unmatched. The CDR3 runs to 16 residues. Per germline, CDR1 KGHSH and CDR2 LQKENI. CDR3 sequence (DNA): TGTGCCAGCTCACCAGCCCCGGCGGGGGGGGAAGAGACCCAGTACTTC. Encoded protein: CASSPAPAGGEETQYF.

The rearrangement uses TRBV11-2 and TRBJ2-3; 7 bases match TRBD2. This CDR3 comprises 15 residues. Germline CDR1 and CDR2: SGHAT and FQNNGV. V trimming: 1 base; J trimming: 5 bases; junction bases outside the gene matches: 6. This CDR3 is CASSLGGRAGDTQYF. CDR3 coding DNA: TGTGCCAGCAGCTTAGGAGGGAGGGCCGGAGATACGCAGTATTTT.

The gene calls are TRBV9 and TRBJ1-1, with 7 bases that match TRBD1. V was pared by 1 base and J by 0 bases, with 6 bases of the junction left unmatched. The CDR3 totals 16 residues. CDR1 SGDLS and CDR2 YYNGEE come from the germline V gene. The CDR3 DNA is TGTGCCAGCAGCGTACCTAAGGGACAGTTGAACACTGAAGCTTTCTTT. This gives the protein CASSVPKGQLNTEAFF.

The chain joins TRBV4-1 to TRBJ2-6; D not certain. V was cut by 4 bases and J by 1 base, with 23 bases left in between. The CDR3 extends over 20 amino acids. Per germline, CDR1 MGHRA and CDR2 YSYEKL. CDR3 sequence reads: CASSRTAGPPRPSGANVLTF. Here the CDR3 DNA reads TGCGCCAGCAGCCGAACCGCCGGACCTCCGAGACCGTCTGGGGCCAACGTCCTGACTTTC.

This clone was seen many times. V gene TRBV14 combines with J gene TRBJ2-3; no reliable D call. The CDR3 totals 13 residues. Trimming removed 4 bases from V and 3 bases from J, with 8 bases in between. The V gene's germline CDR1 is SGHDN and CDR2 FVKESK. The CDR3 DNA sequence: TGTGCCAGCAGCCCTTTTCTAACAGATACGCAGTATTTT. Translated: CASSPFLTDTQYF.

The chain joins TRBV5-6 to TRBJ1-3; D gene uncertain. V lost 0 bases and J lost 0, with 7 bases in between. This CDR3 has 15 amino acids. Germline V gives CDR1 SGHDT, CDR2 YYEEEE. CDR3 bases: TGTGCCAGCAGCTTGGGGGCAAGCTCTGGAAACACCATATATTTT. Protein: CASSLGASSGNTIYF. Using reference TRBV5-6 and TRBJ1-3 for the parts outside the CDR3, the full variable domain is DAGVTQSPTHLIKTRGQQVTLRCSPKSGHDTVSWYQQALGQGPQFIFQYYEEEERQRGNFPDRFSGHQFPNYSSELNVNALLLGDSALYLCASSLGASSGNTIYFGEGSWLTVV.

The DNA for the CDR3 is TGTGCCACCCAGTGGGCAGGGTACGAGCAGTACTTC. It codes for CATQWAGYEQYF. The rearrangement links TRBV6-1 to TRBJ2-7; possibly TRBD1 for D (5 bases). V was trimmed by 10 bases and J by 4 bases, leaving 14 bases between them. The germline CDR1 and CDR2 sequences are MNHNS and SASEGT. The CDR3 contains 12 residues.

This clone was seen just once. The rearrangement joins TRBV7-6 to TRBJ2-2; TRBD1 is a possible D gene (5 bases). This CDR3 comprises 15 residues. Trimming removed 2 bases from V and 4 bases from J, with 11 bases in between. CDR1 and CDR2 from the germline V gene are SGHVS and FNYEAQ. The CDR3 region is CASSLFGAGTGELFF. Written as DNA, the CDR3 is TGTGCCAGCAGCTTATTTGGGGCCGGCACCGGGGAGCTGTTTTTT.

This rearrangement joins TRBV7-3 to TRBJ2-1, with a weak D call TRBD2 (5 bases). This CDR3 contains 15 residues. Germline assignment: CDR1 SGHTA and CDR2 FQGTGA. V lost 4 bases to trimming and J lost 8 bases, with 18 bases between them. CDR3 loop: CASSSLGRGFDEQFF. The CDR3 DNA follows: TGTGCCAGCAGCTCCTTGGGTCGAGGGTTCGATGAGCAGTTCTTC.

The chain recombines TRBV6-1 with TRBJ1-2; D possibly corresponds to TRBD1 (6 bases). Germline loops: CDR1 MNHNS, CDR2 SASEGT. Between the trimmed V and J ends, which lost 5 bases and 2 bases, there was a span of 15 bases. This CDR3 comprises 15 residues. The CDR3 DNA reads as TGTGCCAGCAGTTCTTTACGGCAGGGGAACTATGGCTACACCTTC. Protein product: CASSSLRQGNYGYTF.